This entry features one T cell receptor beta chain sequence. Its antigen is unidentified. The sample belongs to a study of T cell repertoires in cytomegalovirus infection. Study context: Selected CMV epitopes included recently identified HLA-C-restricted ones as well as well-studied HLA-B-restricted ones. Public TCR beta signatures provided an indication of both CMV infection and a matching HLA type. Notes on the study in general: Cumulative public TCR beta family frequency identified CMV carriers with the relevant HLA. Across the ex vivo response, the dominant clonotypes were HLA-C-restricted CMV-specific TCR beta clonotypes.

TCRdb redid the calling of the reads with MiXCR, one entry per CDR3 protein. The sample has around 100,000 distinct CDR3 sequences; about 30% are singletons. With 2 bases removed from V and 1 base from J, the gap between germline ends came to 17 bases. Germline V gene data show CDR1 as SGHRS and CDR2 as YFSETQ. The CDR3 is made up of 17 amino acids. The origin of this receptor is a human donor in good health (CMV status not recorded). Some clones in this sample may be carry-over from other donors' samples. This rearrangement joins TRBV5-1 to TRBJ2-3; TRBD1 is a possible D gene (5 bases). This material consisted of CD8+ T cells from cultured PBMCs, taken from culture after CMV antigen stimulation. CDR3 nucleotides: TGCGCCAGCAGCTTTAGCTGGGGCACCCTTCGCACAGATACGCAGTATTTT. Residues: CASSFSWGTLRTDTQYF.